This T cell receptor (beta chain) emerged from a study of PD-1 blockade in classical Hodgkin lymphoma. Study background: The study gave patients nivolumab 3 mg/kg intravenously every 2 weeks.

Following autologous stem cell transplantation, relapse occurred in every patient, and exposure to brentuximab vedotin varied. Responses achieved at best were complete response, partial response or progressive disease. In its sample, this clone was seen a few times. Clones were sequenced by immunoSEQ multiplex PCR, and TCRdb holds only the in-frame ones, with some missing. The sample yields 60,000 to 65,000 clones, more than 70% seen once. V was clipped by 6 bases and J by 3 bases, with 14 bases between them. The CDR3 is made up of 14 amino acids. Germline-derived CDR1 and CDR2 are LNHDA and SQIVND (reference sequence).

J is TRBJ1-1 and V is TRBV19, with D possibly matching TRBD1 (6 bases). The sequenced sample was peripheral blood mononuclear cells (PBMCs), obtained at baseline. The receptor comes from a human donor with classical Hodgkin lymphoma. The CDR3 protein is CASSEGVAYTEAFF. DNA of the CDR3: TGTGCCAGTAGCGAGGGGGTAGCGTACACTGAAGCTTTCTTT.